A selection of T cell receptor beta chains follows, all from one sample in a study of identical twins. One entry per CDR3 protein, called by TCRdb with MiXCR from the 5' RACE reads. The profile covers about 100,000 distinct CDR3 sequences, with under 6.5% appearing a single time and more than 10% taken by the ten largest. What was sequenced was memory T cells sorted from blood. These receptors were collected from a woman aged 50 to 65 in good health. Each CDR3 is given with its conserved first and last residue. The D gene is left open where the match is weak. Clone size appears in some rows only: once, few, many, or a class for an expanded clone.

size,D,J,V,DNA,CDR3
NA,NA,TRBJ2-5,TRBV11-2,TGTGCCAGCAGCTTAGAGGCCCCGACAACTACCGGGGAGACCCAGTACTTC,CASSLEAPTTTGETQYF
few,TRBD2,TRBJ2-5,TRBV15,TGTGCCACCAGCAACTCCCTGGCGGGAGCCGGGGAGACCCAGTACTTC,CATSNSLAGAGETQYF
many,NA,TRBJ2-3,TRBV7-2,TGTGCCAGCAGCCTGGGCTGGAGGGGCGGAGGACATTCAGATACGCAGTATTTT,CASSLGWRGGGHSDTQYF
many,NA,TRBJ1-4,TRBV3-1,TGTGCCAGCAGCCAAGATCCAATAATACCGGTTGCAACTAATGAAAAACTGTTTTTT,CASSQDPIIPVATNEKLFF
medium-sized,NA,TRBJ2-7,TRBV29-1,TGCAGCGTTGAAGATTCTTTATCTACGTTTGGGCAGTACTTC,CSVEDSLSTFGQYF
NA,NA,TRBJ2-2,TRBV19,TGTGCCAGTAGTATGGGGGGGAACACCGGGGAGCTGTTTTTT,CASSMGGNTGELFF
many,TRBD1,TRBJ1-1,TRBV5-1,TGCGCCAGCAGCCCAGGTCAGGGGGCTAAGAGTGAAGCTTTCTTT,CASSPGQGAKSEAFF
few,NA,TRBJ2-4,TRBV3-1,TGTGCCAGCAGCCAAGAACCGGACGGGACGGTCCAGTACTTC,CASSQEPDGTVQYF
many,TRBD2,TRBJ2-1,TRBV13,TGTGCCAGCAGCTCCGGGACTAGCATTGAGCAGTTCTTC,CASSSGTSIEQFF
many,TRBD2,TRBJ2-5,TRBV10-2,TGCGCCAGCAGTGAGGGGACTAGCGGGATGAGGACCCAGTACTTC,CASSEGTSGMRTQYF
many,NA,TRBJ1-3,TRBV10-3,TGTGCCATCAGCAGTGTAGCAGTTAACTCTGGAAACACCATATATTTT,CAISSVAVNSGNTIYF
many,TRBD1,TRBJ2-1,TRBV15,TGTGCCACCAGCCCCGGGACAGCTAACAATGAGCAGTTCTTC,CATSPGTANNEQFF
many,NA,TRBJ1-2,TRBV3-1,TGTGCCAGCAGCCAAGATCTGGCGGGCGGCTACACCTTC,CASSQDLAGGYTF
many,NA,TRBJ2-2,TRBV18,TGTGCCAGCTCACTCGCCCTCGGGGAGCTGTTTTTT,CASSLALGELFF
few,NA,TRBJ1-4,TRBV29-1,TGCAGCGTTGCAGGGAGGGAGACTAATGAAAAACTGTTTTTT,CSVAGRETNEKLFF
many,TRBD1,TRBJ2-5,TRBV7-7,TGTGCTAGCAGCATTCGACCGGGACAGGGACGGGAGACCCAGTACTTC,CASSIRPGQGRETQYF
few,NA,TRBJ2-6,TRBV9,TGTGCCAGCAGCGTAAGGCCTCTCTCTACAAGCTCTGGGGCCAACGTCCTGACTTTC,CASSVRPLSTSSGANVLTF
many,TRBD2,TRBJ2-1,TRBV7-9,TGTGCCAGCAGCTTAGTAAAGCTAGCGGGAGGGCCTGACAATGAGCAGTTCTTC,CASSLVKLAGGPDNEQFF
many,TRBD1,TRBJ1-2,TRBV29-1,TGCAGTGCTCCCGGACAGGGAAACTATGGCTACACCTTC,CSAPGQGNYGYTF
few,NA,TRBJ2-1,TRBV11-3,TGTGCCAGCAGCTTAGAAGTCGCACTAAAGCGGTTCTTC,CASSLEVALKRFF
NA,TRBD2,TRBJ2-3,TRBV5-1,TGCGCCAGCAGCTTGGGTAGCGGGAGCGGCGATACGCAGTATTTT,CASSLGSGSGDTQYF
few,NA,TRBJ2-3,TRBV10-3,TGTGCCAGCCGGGGCGGAGGGTTCACAGATACGCAGTATTTT,CASRGGGFTDTQYF
many,TRBD1,TRBJ2-2,TRBV6-6,TGTGCCAGCAAGGAGAGGTCGGGACAGGGGGTGAACACCGGGGAGCTGTTTTTT,CASKERSGQGVNTGELFF
NA,TRBD1,TRBJ1-1,TRBV12-5,TGTGCTAGTGGTTTGAGCCTAACAGGGGTCGGAGCTGAAGCTTTCTTT,CASGLSLTGVGAEAFF
many,NA,TRBJ1-1,TRBV12-3/TRBV12-4,TGTGCCAGCAGCCCCCCCCGGAACACTGAAGCTTTCTTT,CASSPPRNTEAFF
many,TRBD2,TRBJ2-1,TRBV5-1,TGCGCCAGCAGCTTGGGCCCCGCTAGCGGCTCAAATGAGCAGTTCTTC,CASSLGPASGSNEQFF
many,NA,TRBJ2-3,TRBV23-1,TGCGCCAGCAGTCCGATATGGGGGCACACAGATACGCAGTATTTT,CASSPIWGHTDTQYF
many,TRBD1,TRBJ2-5,TRBV18,TGTGCCAGCTCGTTAACAGGGGCTGAGACCCAGTACTTC,CASSLTGAETQYF
NA,TRBD1,TRBJ2-2,TRBV5-6,TGTGCCAGCAGCCGGGACAGGGGAAGTACCGGGGAGCTGTTTTTT,CASSRDRGSTGELFF
few,NA,TRBJ1-3,TRBV30,TGTGCCTGGAGTGCGGACGGTCGAGCTGGAAACACCATATATTTT,CAWSADGRAGNTIYF
many,TRBD2,TRBJ2-2,TRBV7-9,TGTGCCAGCACCCGACTAGCGGGAACGGTCGGGACCGGGGAGCTGTTTTTT,CASTRLAGTVGTGELFF
NA,NA,TRBJ1-1,TRBV11-2,TGTGCCAGCAGCCTAGAGATTAACACTGAAGCTTTCTTT,CASSLEINTEAFF
many,NA,TRBJ2-3,TRBV24-1,TGTGCCACCAGTGATTTGCGGGGCACAGATACGCAGTATTTT,CATSDLRGTDTQYF
NA,NA,TRBJ1-2,TRBV15,TGTGCCACCAGCAGAGATCGGGGGAGGTATGGCTACACCTTC,CATSRDRGRYGYTF
many,TRBD2,TRBJ2-6,TRBV13,TGTGCCAGCAGCTTAGCGGGAGGAATGTTTGCTGGGGCCAACGTCCTGACTTTC,CASSLAGGMFAGANVLTF
many,NA,TRBJ2-1,TRBV15,TGTGCCACCAGCAGAACCAATGAGCAGTTCTTC,CATSRTNEQFF
few,NA,TRBJ2-2,TRBV14,TGTGCCAGCAGCCAAGGACCCAGCCTAACCAGGAACACCGGGGAGCTGTTTTTT,CASSQGPSLTRNTGELFF
once,TRBD1,TRBJ2-5,TRBV12-3/TRBV12-4,TGTGCCAGCAGGTCAGGGGGCCGGGAGACCCAGTACTTC,CASRSGGRETQYF
many,NA,TRBJ2-1,TRBV7-8,TGTGCCAGCAGACCAGGATGGGGGACGGCCACACCCCGATTCTACAATGAGCAGTTCTTC,CASRPGWGTATPRFYNEQFF
few,NA,TRBJ1-4,TRBV14,TGTGCCAGCAGCCGGACGGCTAATGAAAAACTGTTTTTT,CASSRTANEKLFF
many,NA,TRBJ1-2,TRBV4-2,TGTGCCAGCAGCCAAGTACGCCTGGACACGGCCTATGGCTACACCTTC,CASSQVRLDTAYGYTF
NA,NA,TRBJ2-7,TRBV29-1,TGCAGCGTTGGCGGGATCCTTTCCCAGCGAGCTTCCTACGAGCAGTACTTC,CSVGGILSQRASYEQYF
NA,TRBD2,TRBJ2-5,TRBV2,TGTGCCAGCAGTGCTCTAGCGGGTGCCGCGGCCCAGTACTTC,CASSALAGAAAQYF
many,NA,TRBJ2-2,TRBV7-8,TGTGCCAGCAGCACCACCCGGGAGCTGTTTTTT,CASSTTRELFF
few,NA,TRBJ2-4,TRBV9,TGTGCCAGCAGCGTAGCTTACGGTGGAGGTCCCGCAAAGCCGATCTCCAAAAACATTCAGTACTTC,CASSVAYGGGPAKPISKNIQYF
many,NA,TRBJ1-3,TRBV19,TGTGCCAGTAGTATATCGGTCCGCTCTGGAAACACCATATATTTT,CASSISVRSGNTIYF
few,TRBD2,TRBJ2-3,TRBV7-9,TGTGCCACCAGCCCGGGGACTAGCGGGATTACGCAGTATTTT,CATSPGTSGITQYF
many,NA,TRBJ2-3,TRBV7-6,TGTGCCAGCAGCTTAGGTAGCTTCACAGATACGCAGTATTTT,CASSLGSFTDTQYF
many,TRBD1,TRBJ2-5,TRBV20-1,TGCAGTGCTAGAGAATGGACAGGGGTAAAGACCCAGTACTTC,CSAREWTGVKTQYF
many,NA,TRBJ2-1,TRBV7-9,TGTGCCAGCAGCCCGCCCCCTCGGTTTGGCAATGAGCAGTTCTTC,CASSPPPRFGNEQFF
few,NA,TRBJ2-7,TRBV2,TGTGCCAGCATGAGGGTTGTCGAGCAGTACTTC,CASMRVVEQYF
many,NA,TRBJ2-2,TRBV10-1,TGCGCCAGTCGACAGGTGAACACCGGGGAGCTGTTTTTT,CASRQVNTGELFF
NA,NA,TRBJ1-1,TRBV20-1,TGCAGTGCTAGGTCCAGGGATGGGACTGAAGCTTTCTTT,CSARSRDGTEAFF
few,TRBD1,TRBJ1-1,TRBV11-2,TGTGCCAGCAGCCCGACAGGGATGACTGAAGCTTTCTTT,CASSPTGMTEAFF
many,NA,TRBJ1-6,TRBV5-5,TGTGCCAGCAGCCACAATAATTCACCCCTCCACTTT,CASSHNNSPLHF
NA,NA,TRBJ1-1,TRBV7-2,TGTGCCAGCAGCAGAGGAGGGGGGCGGACTGAAGCTTTCTTT,CASSRGGGRTEAFF
NA,NA,TRBJ2-3,TRBV6-4,TGTGCCAGCAGTGACGTAGCAGCTAGCACAGATACGCAGTATTTT,CASSDVAASTDTQYF
few,TRBD2,TRBJ2-3,TRBV7-8,TGTGCCAGCAGCCCTGCTCTAGCGGGAGGCGGAGATACGCAGTATTTT,CASSPALAGGGDTQYF
few,NA,TRBJ1-1,TRBV2,TGTGCCAGCACCAGAGCGGTCCCCATCGGTGAAACTGAAGCTTTCTTT,CASTRAVPIGETEAFF
many,TRBD1,TRBJ2-4,TRBV10-3,TGTGCCATCAGGGGGGACAGCCAATCGGACATTCAGTACTTC,CAIRGDSQSDIQYF